This entry concerns a single T cell receptor (beta chain). Its cognate antigen is unknown. Averaging about 120 mL, one heparinised blood draw was given by each donor. Via CD45RO/CCR7/CD25/CD127/CD95/CD27, cells of the CD4+ naive, central memory, regulatory and stem cell-like memory subsets were sorted. The investigators reverse transcribed all of the isolated RNA, so they sequenced expressed TCRB transcripts. Clones were sequenced by immunoSEQ multiplex PCR, and TCRdb holds only the in-frame ones, with some missing. The data show 680,000 or so clones, about a sixth seen once. This sample stems from a study of beta chain features in type 1 diabetes. Looking at the study overall: Examined across all samples were some 110,000,000 sorted cells. Overall study findings and caveats: Within patients, naive, central memory and Treg TCRB repertoires seemed more similar than within healthy donors.

Trimming took off 1 base at V and 1 base at J, with 16 bases between the two ends. Germline assignment: CDR1 SGHAT and CDR2 FQNNGV. CDR3 length: 17 residues. This sequence originates from a man younger than 35 in good health. Material for sequencing was naive CD4+ T cells from blood. V gene TRBV11-2 combines with J gene TRBJ1-1; the D gene is possibly TRBD1 (5 bases). Written as DNA, the CDR3 is TGTGCCAGCAGCTTAGGTCGGTATGCGGGGACGAACACTGAAGCTTTCTTT. Encoded protein: CASSLGRYAGTNTEAFF.